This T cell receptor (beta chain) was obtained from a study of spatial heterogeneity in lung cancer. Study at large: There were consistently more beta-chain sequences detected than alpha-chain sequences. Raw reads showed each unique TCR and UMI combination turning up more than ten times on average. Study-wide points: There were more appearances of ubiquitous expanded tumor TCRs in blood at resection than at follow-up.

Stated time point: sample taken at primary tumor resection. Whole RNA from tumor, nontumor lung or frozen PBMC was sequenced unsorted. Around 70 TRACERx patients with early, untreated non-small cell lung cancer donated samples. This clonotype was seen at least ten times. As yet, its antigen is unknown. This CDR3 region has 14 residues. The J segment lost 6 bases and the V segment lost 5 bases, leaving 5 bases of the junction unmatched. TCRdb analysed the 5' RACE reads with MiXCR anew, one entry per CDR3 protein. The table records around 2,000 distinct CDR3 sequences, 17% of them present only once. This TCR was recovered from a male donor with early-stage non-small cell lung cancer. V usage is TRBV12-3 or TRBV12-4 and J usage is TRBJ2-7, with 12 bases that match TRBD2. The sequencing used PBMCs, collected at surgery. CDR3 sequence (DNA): TGTGCCAGCAGTACAGGACTAGCGGGGACCGAGCAGTACTTC. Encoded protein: CASSTGLAGTEQYF.